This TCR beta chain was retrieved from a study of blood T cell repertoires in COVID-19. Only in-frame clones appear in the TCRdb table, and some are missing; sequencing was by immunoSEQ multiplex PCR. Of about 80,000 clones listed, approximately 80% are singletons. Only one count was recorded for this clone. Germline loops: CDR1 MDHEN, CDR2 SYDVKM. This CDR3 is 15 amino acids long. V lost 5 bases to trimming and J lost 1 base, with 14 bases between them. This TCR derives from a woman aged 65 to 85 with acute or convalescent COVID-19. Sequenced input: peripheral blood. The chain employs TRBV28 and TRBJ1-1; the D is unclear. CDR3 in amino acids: CASSTNRQANTEAFF. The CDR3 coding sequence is TGTGCCAGCAGTACGAACCGGCAGGCGAACACTGAAGCTTTCTTT.